This passage covers 14 T cell receptor beta chains from one sample sequenced in a study of CXCR3-negative and CXCR3-positive naive CD8 T cells. Study observations and caveats: Hydrophobicity was higher for TRB CDR3s found in CXCR3-positive naive cells than in CXCR3-negative naive cells.

The antigens for these receptors are not known. UMI labels and 5' RACE were used to prepare the TRB cDNA libraries. TCRdb re-called the 5' RACE reads and gives one entry per CDR3 protein, without DNA. There are 75,000 to 100,000 distinct CDR3 sequences in the sample, with 0.75% to 0.95% held by the top ten. Input material: naive CXCR3+ CD8+ T cells from blood. Subset noted: CD45RO-CCR7+CD27+CD95- naive CD8+ T cells expressing CXCR3 (TNR3+). The receptors come from a human donor in good health. Some clones in this sample may be carry-over from other donors' samples.

This chain links TRBV14 with TRBJ2-1; the TCRdb D gene call, TRBD1, has no DNA to confirm it. The germline V gene encodes CDR1 SGHDN and CDR2 FVKESK. The CDR3 runs 15 residues. CDR3 protein: CASSQTGDPWHEQFF.

The chain employs TRBV28 and TRBJ1-2; the TRBD1 assignment by TCRdb is unverifiable without DNA. The length of the CDR3 is 19 residues. Germline V CDR1 and CDR2: MDHEN, SYDVKM. The chain's CDR3 is CASTIGYGLTGGFDYGYTF.

The rearrangement joins TRBV4-1 to TRBJ2-7; TCRdb's D call of TRBD1 is untestable without DNA. Germline-derived CDR1 and CDR2 are MGHRA and YSYEKL. This CDR3 is built from 15 residues. CDR3 residues: CASSQVDRDPYEQYF.

This chain joins TRBV7-3 and TRBJ2-4; no DNA is available, so the TRBD1 call from TCRdb remains unchecked. The CDR3 is 15 residues long. Germline CDR1 reads SGHTA; CDR2 reads FQGTGA. The CDR3: CASSQYPGAENIQYF.

The chain uses TRBV7-6 and TRBJ2-5; TCRdb gives TRBD1 as the D gene, but with no DNA this cannot be confirmed. From germline, CDR1 is SGHVS and CDR2 FNYEAQ. The CDR3 length is 15 residues. CDR3 amino acids: CASSLGGIGEETQYF.

This chain links TRBV28 with TRBJ2-5; TCRdb gives TRBD1 as the D gene, but with no DNA this cannot be confirmed. The CDR3 is 15 amino acids. Germline V CDR1 and CDR2: MDHEN, SYDVKM. The CDR3 loop is CASSPEGVRQETQYF.

This sequence joins TRBV4-1 and TRBJ2-7. Germline values: CDR1 MGHRA, CDR2 YSYEKL. The length of the CDR3 is 14 residues. This CDR3 is CASSRAVTTGEQYF.

The V call is TRBV5-1, the J call TRBJ2-1; the TCRdb D gene call, TRBD1, has no DNA to confirm it. The V gene's germline CDR1 is SGHRS and CDR2 YFSETQ. CDR3 length equals 14 residues. The CDR3 spells CASSFDGGNDEQFF.

The chain recombines TRBV5-1 with TRBJ1-1; lacking DNA, the TRBD1 call made by TCRdb goes unchecked. The germline gives CDR1 SGHRS, CDR2 YFSETQ. There are 12 residues in the CDR3. CDR3 loop: CASSFGGTEAFF.

This chain joins TRBV15 and TRBJ2-3. CDR3 length: 17 residues. Germline V lookup: CDR1 LNHNV, CDR2 YYDKDF (reference sequence). The chain's CDR3 is CATSRGVSRPSTDTQYF. The variable domain in full, with the rest retrieved from reference TRBV15 and TRBJ2-3, is DAMVIQNPRYQVTQFGKPVTLSCSQTLNHNVMYWYQQKSSQAPKLLFHYYDKDFNNEADTPDNFQSRRPNTSFCFLDIRSPGLGDTAMYLCATSRGVSRPSTDTQYFGPGTRLTVL.

The V gene is TRBV7-9, the J gene TRBJ2-7; TCRdb names TRBD1, which stays unverified in the absence of DNA. The CDR3 covers 11 residues. Germline-derived CDR1 and CDR2 are SEHNR and FQNEAQ (reference sequence). The CDR3: CASRAGGEQYF.

The chain employs TRBV4-1 and TRBJ2-7; lacking DNA, the TRBD1 call made by TCRdb goes unchecked. In germline, CDR1 is MGHRA, CDR2 YSYEKL. The CDR3 totals 12 residues. CDR3 sequence reads: CASSQIPGEQYF.

The genes are TRBV6-5 and TRBJ2-7. The V gene's germline CDR1 is MNHEY and CDR2 SVGAGI. The CDR3 has 12 residues. The chain's CDR3 is CASSQDTYEQYF.

This chain uses TRBV28 with TRBJ1-5; checking the TCRdb D call of TRBD1 is not possible without DNA. CDR1 and CDR2 from the germline V gene are MDHEN and SYDVKM. This CDR3 is 15 amino acids long. The CDR3 loop is CASSPGMYSNQPQHF. The full variable domain, in which reference TRBV28 and TRBJ1-5 provide the parts outside the CDR3, is DVKVTQSSRYLVKRTGEKVFLECVQDMDHENMFWYRQDPGLGLRLIYFSYDVKMKEKGDIPEGYSVSREKKERFSLILESASTNQTSMYLCASSPGMYSNQPQHFGDGTRLSIL.